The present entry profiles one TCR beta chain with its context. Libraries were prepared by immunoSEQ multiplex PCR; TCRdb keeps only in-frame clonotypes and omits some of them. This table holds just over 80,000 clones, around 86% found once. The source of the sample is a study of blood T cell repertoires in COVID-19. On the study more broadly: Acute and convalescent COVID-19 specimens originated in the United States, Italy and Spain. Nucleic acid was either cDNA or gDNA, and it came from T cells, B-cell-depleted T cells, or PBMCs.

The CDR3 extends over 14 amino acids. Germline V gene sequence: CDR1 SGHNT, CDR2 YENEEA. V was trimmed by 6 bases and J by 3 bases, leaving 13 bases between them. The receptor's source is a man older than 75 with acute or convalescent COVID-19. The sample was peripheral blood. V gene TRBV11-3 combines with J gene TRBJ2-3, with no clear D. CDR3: CASSTPEDTDTQYF. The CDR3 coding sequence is TGTGCCAGCAGTACACCCGAAGATACAGATACGCAGTATTTT.